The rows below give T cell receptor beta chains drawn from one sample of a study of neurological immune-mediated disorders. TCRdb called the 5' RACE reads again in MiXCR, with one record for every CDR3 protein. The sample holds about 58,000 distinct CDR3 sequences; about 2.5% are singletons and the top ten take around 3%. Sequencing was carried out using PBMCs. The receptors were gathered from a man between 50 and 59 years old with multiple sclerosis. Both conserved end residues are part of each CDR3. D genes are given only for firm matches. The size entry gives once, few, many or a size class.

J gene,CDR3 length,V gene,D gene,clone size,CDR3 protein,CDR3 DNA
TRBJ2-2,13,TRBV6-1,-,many,CASKGTITGELFF,TGTGCCAGCAAAGGGACAATCACCGGGGAGCTGTTTTTT
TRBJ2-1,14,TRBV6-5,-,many,CASSYKTEVGEQFF,TGTGCCAGCAGTTATAAGACAGAGGTAGGCGAGCAGTTCTTC
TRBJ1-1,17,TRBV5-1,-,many,CASSLAKQTTLNTEAFF,TGCGCCAGCAGCTTGGCGAAGCAAACGACCCTGAACACTGAAGCTTTCTTT
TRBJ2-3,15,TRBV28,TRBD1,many,CASSPLGTGTDTQYF,TGTGCCAGCAGTCCACTAGGGACAGGAACAGATACGCAGTATTTT
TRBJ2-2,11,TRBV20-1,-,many,CSAYGVRELFF,TGCAGTGCTTACGGGGTCCGGGAGCTGTTTTTT
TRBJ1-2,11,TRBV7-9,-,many,CASFYAGGYTF,TGTGCCAGCTTTTATGCGGGTGGCTACACCTTC
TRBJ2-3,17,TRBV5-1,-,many,CASSPLGTPISTDTQYF,TGCGCCAGCAGCCCCCTTGGGACACCGATTAGCACAGATACGCAGTATTTT
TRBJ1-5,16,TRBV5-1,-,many,CASSLNGAGMGQPQHF,TGCGCCAGCAGCTTGAACGGGGCAGGGATGGGACAGCCCCAGCATTTT
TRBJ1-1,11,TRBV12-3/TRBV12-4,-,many,CASSFRTEAFF,TGTGCCAGCAGTTTTAGGACTGAAGCTTTCTTT
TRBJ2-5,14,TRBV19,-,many,CASSIASAQETQYF,TGTGCCAGTAGTATAGCGTCGGCACAAGAGACCCAGTACTTC
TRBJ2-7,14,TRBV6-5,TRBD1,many,CASSSRTGVDEQYF,TGTGCCAGCAGTTCCCGGACAGGGGTCGACGAGCAGTACTTC
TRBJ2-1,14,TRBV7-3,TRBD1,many,CASSSYRDSGEQFF,TGTGCCAGCAGCTCATACCGGGACAGCGGTGAGCAGTTCTTC
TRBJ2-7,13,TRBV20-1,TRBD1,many,CSARGTDSYEQYF,TGCAGTGCCAGGGGGACAGACTCCTACGAGCAGTACTTC
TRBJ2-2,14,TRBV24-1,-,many,CATSDPRGAGELFF,TGTGCCACCAGTGATCCCCGTGGGGCCGGGGAGCTGTTTTTT
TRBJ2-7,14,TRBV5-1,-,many,CASSETGQAYEQYF,TGCGCCAGCAGCGAGACGGGACAAGCCTACGAGCAGTACTTC
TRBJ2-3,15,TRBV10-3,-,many,CAISESGGWADTQYF,TGTGCCATCAGTGAGTCGGGGGGATGGGCAGATACGCAGTATTTT
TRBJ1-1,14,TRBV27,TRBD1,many,CASSFQGAGTEAFF,TGTGCCAGCAGTTTTCAGGGGGCTGGAACTGAAGCTTTCTTT
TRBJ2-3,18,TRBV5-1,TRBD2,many,CASSSGLAGGGPTDTQYF,TGCGCCAGCAGCTCGGGACTAGCGGGGGGCGGCCCCACAGATACGCAGTATTTT
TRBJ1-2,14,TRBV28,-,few,CASSPSGYNYGYTF,TGTGCCAGCAGCCCCTCGGGTTATAACTATGGCTACACCTTC
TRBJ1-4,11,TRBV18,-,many,CASSPGAKLFF,TGTGCCAGCTCTCCGGGTGCAAAACTGTTTTTT
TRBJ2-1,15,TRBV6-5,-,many,CASKKGADTYNEQFF,TGTGCCAGCAAAAAAGGTGCAGATACCTACAATGAGCAGTTCTTC
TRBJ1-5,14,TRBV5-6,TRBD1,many,CASSTGTGGLSQHF,TGTGCCAGCAGCACCGGGACAGGCGGACTGTCCCAGCATTTT
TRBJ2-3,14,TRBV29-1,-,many,CSVESRVGTDTQYF,TGCAGCGTTGAGTCGCGGGTTGGAACAGATACGCAGTATTTT
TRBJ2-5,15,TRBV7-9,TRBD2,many,CASSLVTGLRETQYF,TGTGCCAGCAGCCTAGTCACGGGACTACGAGAGACCCAGTACTTC
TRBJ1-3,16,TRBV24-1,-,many,CATSDGLGSSGNTIYF,TGTGCCACCAGTGATGGGCTGGGGTCGTCTGGAAACACCATATATTTT
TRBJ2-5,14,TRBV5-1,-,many,CASSEQGHGGTQYF,TGCGCCAGCAGCGAACAGGGACATGGGGGGACCCAGTACTTC
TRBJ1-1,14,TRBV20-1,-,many,CSAGGGHQNTEAFF,TGCAGTGCGGGGGGGGGACACCAGAACACTGAAGCTTTCTTT
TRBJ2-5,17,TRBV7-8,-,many,CASSSRKARGDQETQYF,TGTGCCAGCAGCTCCCGGAAGGCTAGGGGGGACCAAGAGACCCAGTACTTC
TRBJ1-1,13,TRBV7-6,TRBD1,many,CASSLGGQFEAFF,TGTGCCAGCAGCTTAGGGGGACAGTTTGAAGCTTTCTTT
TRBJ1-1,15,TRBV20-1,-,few,CSARTPGGCSTEAFF,TGCAGTGCTAGAACCCCGGGGGGGTGCAGCACTGAAGCTTTCTTT
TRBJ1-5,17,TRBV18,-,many,CASSRFTAQGSNQPQHF,TGTGCCAGCTCACGGTTCACAGCGCAGGGGAGTAATCAGCCCCAGCATTTT
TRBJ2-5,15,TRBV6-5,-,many,CASTPGVGLQETQYF,TGTGCCAGCACCCCGGGCGTGGGGTTACAAGAGACCCAGTACTTC
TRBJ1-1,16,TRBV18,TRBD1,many,CASSRTTGARYTEAFF,TGTGCCAGCTCTCGTACGACAGGGGCCCGGTACACTGAAGCTTTCTTT
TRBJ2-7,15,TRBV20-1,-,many,CSASENTGRWNEQYF,TGCAGTGCTAGTGAAAATACCGGACGGTGGAACGAGCAGTACTTC
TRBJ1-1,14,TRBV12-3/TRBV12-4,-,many,CASSSTGPNTEAFF,TGTGCCAGCAGTTCGACGGGACCGAACACTGAAGCTTTCTTT
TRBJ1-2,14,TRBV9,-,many,CASSVGGAGYGYTF,TGTGCCAGCAGCGTAGGGGGGGCAGGCTATGGCTACACCTTC
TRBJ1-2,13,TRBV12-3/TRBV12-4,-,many,CASWTAGVHGYTF,TGTGCCAGCTGGACGGCCGGGGTGCATGGCTACACCTTC
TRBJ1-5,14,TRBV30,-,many,CAWSVMGGSQPQHF,TGTGCCTGGAGTGTTATGGGGGGAAGTCAGCCCCAGCATTTT
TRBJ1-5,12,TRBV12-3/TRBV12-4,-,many,CASNTHNQPQHF,TGTGCCAGCAATACCCACAATCAGCCCCAGCATTTT
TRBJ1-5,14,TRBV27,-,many,CASSLIGGNQPQHF,TGTGCCAGCAGTTTAATAGGGGGCAATCAGCCCCAGCATTTT
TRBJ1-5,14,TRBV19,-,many,CASTGVTGNQPQHF,TGTGCCAGTACAGGGGTGACGGGCAATCAGCCCCAGCATTTT
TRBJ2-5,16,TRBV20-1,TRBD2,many,CSAKRLAGGFQETQYF,TGCAGTGCCAAACGACTAGCGGGGGGTTTCCAAGAGACCCAGTACTTC
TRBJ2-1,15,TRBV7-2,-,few,CASSPRQGSYNEQFF,TGTGCCAGCAGCCCCCGTCAGGGGTCCTACAATGAGCAGTTCTTC
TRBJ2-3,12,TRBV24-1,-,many,CATSVGTDTQYF,TGTGCCACCAGTGTTGGGACAGATACGCAGTATTTT
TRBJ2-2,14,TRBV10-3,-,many,CAISETTNTGELFF,TGTGCCATCAGTGAGACAACGAACACCGGGGAGCTGTTTTTT
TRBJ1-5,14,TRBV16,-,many,CASSQSNGGQPQHF,TGTGCCAGCAGCCAATCCAATGGAGGACAGCCCCAGCATTTT
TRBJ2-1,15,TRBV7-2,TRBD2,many,CASSLGWLAGNEQFF,TGTGCCAGCAGCTTAGGTTGGCTAGCGGGCAATGAGCAGTTCTTC
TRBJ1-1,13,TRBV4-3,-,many,CASSQDRMTEAFF,TGCGCCAGCAGCCAAGATCGAATGACTGAAGCTTTCTTT
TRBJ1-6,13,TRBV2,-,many,CASRDDYNSPLHF,TGTGCCAGCCGGGATGACTATAATTCACCCCTCCACTTT
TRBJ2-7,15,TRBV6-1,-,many,CASSEPPPSHYEQYF,TGTGCCAGCAGTGAACCTCCCCCGAGCCACTACGAGCAGTACTTC
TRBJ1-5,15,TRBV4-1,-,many,CASSQDQMGAQPQHF,TGCGCCAGCAGCCAAGATCAGATGGGAGCTCAGCCCCAGCATTTT
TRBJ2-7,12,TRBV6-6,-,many,CASGLADYEQYF,TGTGCCAGCGGTCTAGCAGATTACGAGCAGTACTTC